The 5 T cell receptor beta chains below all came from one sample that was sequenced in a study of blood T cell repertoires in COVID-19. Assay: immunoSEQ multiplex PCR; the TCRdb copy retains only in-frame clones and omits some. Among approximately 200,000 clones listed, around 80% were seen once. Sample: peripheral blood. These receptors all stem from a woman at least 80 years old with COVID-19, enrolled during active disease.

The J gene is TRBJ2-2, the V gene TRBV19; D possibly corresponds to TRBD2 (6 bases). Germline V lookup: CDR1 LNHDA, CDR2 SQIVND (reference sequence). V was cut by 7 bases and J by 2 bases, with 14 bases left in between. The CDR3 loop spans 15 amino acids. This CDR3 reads CASKKEAGNTGELFF. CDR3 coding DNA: TGTGCCAGTAAAAAGGAGGCGGGAAACACCGGGGAGCTGTTTTTT.

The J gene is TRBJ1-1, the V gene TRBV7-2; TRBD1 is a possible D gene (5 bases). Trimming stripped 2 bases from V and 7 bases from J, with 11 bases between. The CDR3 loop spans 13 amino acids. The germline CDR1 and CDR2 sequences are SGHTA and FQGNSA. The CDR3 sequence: CASSLRQRIEAFF. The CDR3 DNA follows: TGTGCCAGCAGCTTACGACAGAGGATTGAAGCTTTCTTT.

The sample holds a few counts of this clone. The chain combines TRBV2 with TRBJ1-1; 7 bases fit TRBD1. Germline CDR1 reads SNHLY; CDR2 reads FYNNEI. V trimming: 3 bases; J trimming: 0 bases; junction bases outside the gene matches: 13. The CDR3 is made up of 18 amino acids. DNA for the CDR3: TGTGCCAGCAGTGATAATCCGGGACAGAGCTTTTTGAACACTGAAGCTTTCTTT. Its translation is CASSDNPGQSFLNTEAFF.

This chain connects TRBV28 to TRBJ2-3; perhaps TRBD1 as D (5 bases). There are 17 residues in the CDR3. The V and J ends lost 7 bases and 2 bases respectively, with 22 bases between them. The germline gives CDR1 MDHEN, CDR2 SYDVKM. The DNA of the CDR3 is TGTGCCAGCACCGAAGGTGGGGCTCCTCAATTCACAGATACGCAGTATTTT. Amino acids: CASTEGGAPQFTDTQYF.

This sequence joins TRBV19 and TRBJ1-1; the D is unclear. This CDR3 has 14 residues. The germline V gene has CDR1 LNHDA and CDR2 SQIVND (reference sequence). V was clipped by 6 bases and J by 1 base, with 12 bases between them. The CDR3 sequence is CASSPGLWNTEAFF. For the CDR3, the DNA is TGTGCCAGTAGCCCGGGTCTTTGGAACACTGAAGCTTTCTTT.